One T cell receptor beta chain is described in this entry. These data originate in a study of sequential checkpoint blockade in melanoma. Treatment described: randomized to nivolumab then ipilimumab (arm A) or the reverse (arm B). Produced via immunoSEQ multiplex PCR; TCRdb's table is partial and in-frame only. The sample lists 21,000 or so clones; about 82% were seen once. The CDR3 runs 15 residues. Trimming removed 6 bases at V and 4 bases at J, with 15 bases between. In germline, CDR1 is KGHSH, CDR2 LQKENI. This clonotype was sampled from a human donor with melanoma. This chain uses TRBV18 with TRBJ1-4; no firm D call. The specimen was CD8+ T cells sorted from blood (inferred from file names), collected from a patient given nivolumab and ipilimumab in sequence. The CDR3 sequence is CASSLTGRINEKLFF. DNA for the CDR3: TGTGCCAGCTCCCTCACGGGGAGGATTAATGAAAAACTGTTTTTT. The whole variable domain, filled in from reference TRBV18 and TRBJ1-4, reads NAGVMQNPRHLVRRRGQEARLRCSPMKGHSHVYWYRQLPEEGLKFMVYLQKENIIDESGMPKERFSAEFPKEGPSILRIQQVVRGDSAAYFCASSLTGRINEKLFFGSGTQLSVL.